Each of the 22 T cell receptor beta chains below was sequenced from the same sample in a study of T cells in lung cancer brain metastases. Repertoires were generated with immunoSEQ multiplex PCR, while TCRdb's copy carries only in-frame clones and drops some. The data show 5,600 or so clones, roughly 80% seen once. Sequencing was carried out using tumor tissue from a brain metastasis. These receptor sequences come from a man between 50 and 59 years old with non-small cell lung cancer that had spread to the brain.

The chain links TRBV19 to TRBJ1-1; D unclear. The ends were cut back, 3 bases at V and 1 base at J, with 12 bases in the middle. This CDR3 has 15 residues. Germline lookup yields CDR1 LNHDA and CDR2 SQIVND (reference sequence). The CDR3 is CASSIGGSRNTEAFF. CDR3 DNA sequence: TGTGCCAGTAGTATCGGAGGGTCAAGGAACACTGAAGCTTTCTTT.

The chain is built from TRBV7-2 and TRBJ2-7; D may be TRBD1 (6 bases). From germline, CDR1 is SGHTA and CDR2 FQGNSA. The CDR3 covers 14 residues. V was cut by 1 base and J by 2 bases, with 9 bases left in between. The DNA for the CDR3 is TGTGCCAGCAGCTTAGGGGCAGGGGCCTACGAGCAGTACTTC. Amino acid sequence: CASSLGAGAYEQYF.

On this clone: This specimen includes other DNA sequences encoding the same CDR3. CDR3 sequence reads: CASSFELNTGELFF. CDR3 nucleotide sequence: TGCGCCAGCAGTTTCGAGCTTAACACCGGGGAGCTGTTTTTT. The chain couples TRBV10-1 to TRBJ2-2; D unresolved. This CDR3 has 14 residues. Germline V gives CDR1 WNHNN, CDR2 SYGVQD (reference sequence). V was trimmed by 5 bases and J by 2 bases, leaving 9 bases between them.

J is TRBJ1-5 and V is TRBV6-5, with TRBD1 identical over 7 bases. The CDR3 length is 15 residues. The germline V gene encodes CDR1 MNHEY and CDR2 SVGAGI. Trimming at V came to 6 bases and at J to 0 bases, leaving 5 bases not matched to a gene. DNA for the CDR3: TGTGCCAGCAGGCGGACAGGAACTAGCAATCAGCCCCAGCATTTT. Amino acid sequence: CASRRTGTSNQPQHF.

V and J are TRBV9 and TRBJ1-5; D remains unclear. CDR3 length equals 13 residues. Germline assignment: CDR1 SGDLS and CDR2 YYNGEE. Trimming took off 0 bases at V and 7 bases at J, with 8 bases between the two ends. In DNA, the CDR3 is TGTGCCAGCAGCGTAGACGGTAACCAGCCCCAGCATTTT. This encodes CASSVDGNQPQHF.

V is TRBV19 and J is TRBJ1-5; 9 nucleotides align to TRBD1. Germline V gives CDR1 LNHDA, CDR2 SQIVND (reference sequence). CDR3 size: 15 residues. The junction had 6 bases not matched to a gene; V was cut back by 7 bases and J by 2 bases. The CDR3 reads CASTLRTGGNQPQHF. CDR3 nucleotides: TGTGCCAGTACCCTGAGGACAGGGGGCAATCAGCCCCAGCATTTT.

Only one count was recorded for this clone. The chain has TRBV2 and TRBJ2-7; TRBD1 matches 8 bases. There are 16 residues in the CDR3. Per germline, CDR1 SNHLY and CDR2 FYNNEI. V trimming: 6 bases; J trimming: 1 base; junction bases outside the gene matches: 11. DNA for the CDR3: TGTGCCAGCAGGCCGGACAGGGCGTTTGGGTCCTACGAGCAGTACTTC. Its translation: CASRPDRAFGSYEQYF.

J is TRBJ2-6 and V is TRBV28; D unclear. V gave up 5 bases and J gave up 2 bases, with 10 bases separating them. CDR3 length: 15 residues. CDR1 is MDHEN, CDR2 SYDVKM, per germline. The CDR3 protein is CASSKSNTGANVLTF. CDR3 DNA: TGTGCCAGCAGTAAAAGCAATACTGGGGCCAACGTCCTGACTTTC. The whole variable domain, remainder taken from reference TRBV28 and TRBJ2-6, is DVKVTQSSRYLVKRTGEKVFLECVQDMDHENMFWYRQDPGLGLRLIYFSYDVKMKEKGDIPEGYSVSREKKERFSLILESASTNQTSMYLCASSKSNTGANVLTFGAGSRLTVL.

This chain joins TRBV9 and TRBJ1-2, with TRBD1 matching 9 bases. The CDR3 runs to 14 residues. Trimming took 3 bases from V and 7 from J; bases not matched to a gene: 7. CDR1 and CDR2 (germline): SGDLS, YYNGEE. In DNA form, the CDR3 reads TGTGCCAGCAGCGGCGGACAGGGGCCGAGTGGCTACACCTTC. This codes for CASSGGQGPSGYTF.

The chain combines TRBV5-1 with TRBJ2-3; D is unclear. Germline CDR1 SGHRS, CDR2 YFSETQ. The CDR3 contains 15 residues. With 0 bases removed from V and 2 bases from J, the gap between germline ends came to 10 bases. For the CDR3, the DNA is TGCGCCAGCAGCTTGGAGGGATACATCACAGATACGCAGTATTTT. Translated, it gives CASSLEGYITDTQYF.

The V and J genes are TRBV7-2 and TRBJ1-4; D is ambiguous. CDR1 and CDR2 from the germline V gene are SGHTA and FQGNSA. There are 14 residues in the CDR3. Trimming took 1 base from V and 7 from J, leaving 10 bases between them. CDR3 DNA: TGTGCCAGCAGCTTAGTTGGGGTTGGTGAAAAACTGTTTTTT. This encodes CASSLVGVGEKLFF.

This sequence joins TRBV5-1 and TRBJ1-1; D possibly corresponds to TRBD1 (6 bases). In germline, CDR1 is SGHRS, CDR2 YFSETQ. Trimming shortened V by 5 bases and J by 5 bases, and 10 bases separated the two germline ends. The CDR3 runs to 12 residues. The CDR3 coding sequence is TGCGCCAGCAGATCAGGACAGACTGAAGCTTTCTTT. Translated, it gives CASRSGQTEAFF.

The CDR3 reads CASSLSRNTEAFF. CDR3 sequence (DNA): TGTGCCAGCAGCTTGTCTAGGAACACTGAAGCTTTCTTT. The rearrangement uses TRBV5-5 and TRBJ1-1; no clear D gene. CDR1 is SGHKS, CDR2 YYEKEE, per germline (reference sequence). The V end was cut by 1 base, the J end by 1 base, with 5 bases between. The length of the CDR3 is 13 residues.

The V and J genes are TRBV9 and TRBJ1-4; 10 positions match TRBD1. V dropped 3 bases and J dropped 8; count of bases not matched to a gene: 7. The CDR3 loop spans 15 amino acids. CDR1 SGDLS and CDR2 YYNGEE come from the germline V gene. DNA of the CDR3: TGTGCCAGCAGCGGCGGGACAGGGGCTCGGGAAAAACTGTTTTTT. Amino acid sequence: CASSGGTGAREKLFF.

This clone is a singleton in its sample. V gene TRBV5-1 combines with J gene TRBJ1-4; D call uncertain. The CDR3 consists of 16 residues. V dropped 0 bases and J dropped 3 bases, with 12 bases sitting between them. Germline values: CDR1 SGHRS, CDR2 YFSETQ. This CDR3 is CASSLDGRSSNEKLFF. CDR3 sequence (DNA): TGCGCCAGCAGCTTGGATGGGCGCTCTTCTAATGAAAAACTGTTTTTT.

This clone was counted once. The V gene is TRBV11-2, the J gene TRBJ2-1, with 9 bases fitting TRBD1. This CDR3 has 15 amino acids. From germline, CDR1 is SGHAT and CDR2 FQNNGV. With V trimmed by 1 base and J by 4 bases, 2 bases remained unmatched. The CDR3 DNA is TGTGCCAGCAGCTTAGTGGGACAGGGATACAATGAGCAGTTCTTC. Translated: CASSLVGQGYNEQFF.

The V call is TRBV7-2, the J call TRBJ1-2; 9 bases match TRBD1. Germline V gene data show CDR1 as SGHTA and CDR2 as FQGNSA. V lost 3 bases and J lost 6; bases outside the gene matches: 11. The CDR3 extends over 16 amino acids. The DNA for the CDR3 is TGTGCCAGCAGCTTCCCAATCGGGACAGGGATTAATGGCTACACCTTC. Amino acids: CASSFPIGTGINGYTF.

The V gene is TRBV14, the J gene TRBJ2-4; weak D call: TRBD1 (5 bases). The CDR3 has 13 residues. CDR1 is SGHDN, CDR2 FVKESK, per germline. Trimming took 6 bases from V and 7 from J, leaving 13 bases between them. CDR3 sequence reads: CASSNSKGNIQYF. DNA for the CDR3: TGTGCCAGCAGTAATTCAAAGGGGAACATTCAGTACTTC.

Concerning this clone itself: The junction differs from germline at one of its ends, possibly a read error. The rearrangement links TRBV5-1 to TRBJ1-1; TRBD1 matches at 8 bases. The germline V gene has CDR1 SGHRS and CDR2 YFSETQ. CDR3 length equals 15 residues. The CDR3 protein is CASSFGNRGNIEAFF. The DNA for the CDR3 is TGCGCCAGCAGCTTTGGGAACAGGGGGAACATTGAAGCTTTCTTT.

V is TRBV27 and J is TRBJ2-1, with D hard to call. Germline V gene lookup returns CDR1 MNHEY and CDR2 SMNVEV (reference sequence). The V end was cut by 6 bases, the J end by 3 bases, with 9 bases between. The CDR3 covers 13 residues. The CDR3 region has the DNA TGTGCCAGCAGGAAATTACTCTACAATGAGCAGTTCTTC. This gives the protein CASRKLLYNEQFF.

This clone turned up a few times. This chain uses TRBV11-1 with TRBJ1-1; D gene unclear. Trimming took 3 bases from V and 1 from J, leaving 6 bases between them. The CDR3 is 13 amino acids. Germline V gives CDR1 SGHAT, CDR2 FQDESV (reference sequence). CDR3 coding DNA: TGTGCCAGCAGCTTCGGACCGAACACTGAAGCTTTCTTT. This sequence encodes CASSFGPNTEAFF.

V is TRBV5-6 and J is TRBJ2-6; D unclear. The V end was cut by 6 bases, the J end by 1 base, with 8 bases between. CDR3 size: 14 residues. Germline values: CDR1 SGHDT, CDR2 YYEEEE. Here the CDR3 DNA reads TGTGCCAGCAACCGATTGTCTGGGGCCAACGTCCTGACTTTC. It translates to CASNRLSGANVLTF.